Listed below are T cell receptor beta chains from one sample, sequenced in a study of cytomegalovirus exposure and HLA in healthy donors. Using immunoSEQ multiplex PCR, the repertoire was profiled, and TCRdb retains in-frame clones only, with some absent. The data contain roughly 120,000 clones, roughly 86% of them singletons. The sample comprised PBMCs. The source is a man aged 18 to 29 in good health and CMV-seronegative. Both conserved end residues are part of each CDR3. D genes are given only for firm matches. Not every row has a clone size; where given, it reads once, few, many or a size class.

v_call,d_call,clone_size,j_call,cdr3_nt,cdr3_aa
TRBV11-2,-,-,TRBJ1-1,TGTGCCAGCAGCGAAGAGAGGGCCACTGAAGCTTTCTTT,CASSEERATEAFF
TRBV5-6,-,-,TRBJ2-3,TGTGCCAGCAGCTTGGCCGGTGCGCGGGGCGGGGATACGCAGTATTTT,CASSLAGARGGDTQYF
TRBV2,TRBD2,-,TRBJ2-1,TGTGCCAGCCCCCGGACTAGCGGAGACAATGAGCAGTTCTTC,CASPRTSGDNEQFF
TRBV5-6,-,-,TRBJ2-5,-,CASSLVAGGATRYF
TRBV18,TRBD1,-,TRBJ2-1,TGTGCCAGCTCACCACAGGGGGCGCTTTACAATGAGCAGTTCTTC,CASSPQGALYNEQFF
TRBV6-6,-,-,TRBJ1-5,TGTGCCAGCAGTTGGACCGGGAATCTCAATCAGCCCCAGCATTTT,CASSWTGNLNQPQHF
TRBV14,TRBD1,-,TRBJ1-4,TGTGCCAGCAGCCCCCGGACAGGGTGGGGTGAAAAACTGTTTTTT,CASSPRTGWGEKLFF
TRBV7-9,TRBD1,-,TRBJ1-2,TGTGCCAGCAGACTTGACAGGGCCGGTGGCTACACCTTC,CASRLDRAGGYTF
TRBV7-9,-,once,TRBJ1-5,TGTGCCAGCAGCGCAGACAGGACGAATCAGCCCCAGCATTTT,CASSADRTNQPQHF
TRBV6-1,-,-,TRBJ1-2,TGTGCCAGCAGGGACCGGGACACATTTAACTATGGCTACACCTTC,CASRDRDTFNYGYTF
TRBV27,-,once,TRBJ1-5,TGTGCCAGCAGTTTGGGGGCTGGACGGACCCAGCATTTT,CASSLGAGRTQHF
TRBV7-9,TRBD2,-,TRBJ2-3,TGTGCCAGCATCCAAGACGCTAGCGGGGGTCGGGATACGCAGTATTTT,CASIQDASGGRDTQYF
TRBV19,TRBD2,-,TRBJ2-1,TGTGCCAGTAGTCCTGGACTAGCGGGAGATAATGAGCAGTTCTTC,CASSPGLAGDNEQFF
TRBV5-6,-,-,TRBJ2-7,TGTGCCAGCAGCTTCGGGGGGACATTCTCCTACGAGCAGTACTTC,CASSFGGTFSYEQYF
TRBV7-2,-,-,TRBJ2-4,TGTGCCAGCAGCTCACAGGGATCTGGGTTAGCCAAAAACATTCAGTACTTC,CASSSQGSGLAKNIQYF
TRBV5-1,TRBD2,-,TRBJ2-3,TGCGCCAGCAGCTCAGGACTAGTGATAGATACGCAGTATTTT,CASSSGLVIDTQYF
TRBV11-2,TRBD1,-,TRBJ2-7,TGTGCCAGCAGCCAAATCGGAAAAGACCGGGACAGGCCCTACGAGCAGTACTTC,CASSQIGKDRDRPYEQYF
TRBV10-1,-,-,TRBJ2-7,TGCGCCAGCAGTGAGGCGTCAGGGGAGTCCTACGAGCAGTACTTC,CASSEASGESYEQYF
TRBV30,TRBD1,-,TRBJ1-2,TGTGCCTGGACTCCGGGACAGGGATTGACTGGCTACACCTTC,CAWTPGQGLTGYTF
TRBV9,-,few,TRBJ2-5,TGTGCCAGCAGCCCCCAATTCCAAGAGACCCAGTACTTC,CASSPQFQETQYF
TRBV7-2,TRBD2,-,TRBJ2-7,TGTGCCAGCAGCTTGGGCGGGAGTGTCTCCGAGCAGTACTTC,CASSLGGSVSEQYF
TRBV14,TRBD2,-,TRBJ2-2,TGTGCCAGCAGCCGCGACGTTAGCGGGAGTGGGACCGGGGAGCTGTTTTTT,CASSRDVSGSGTGELFF
TRBV6-4,-,-,TRBJ1-2,TGTGCCAGCAGTCCCGACAGAAACCACAACTATGGCTACACCTTC,CASSPDRNHNYGYTF
TRBV5-1,-,-,TRBJ2-1,TGCGCCAGCAGCTTGGGCGGACTCTCCTACAATGAGCAGTTCTTC,CASSLGGLSYNEQFF
TRBV19,TRBD2,-,TRBJ2-3,TGTGCCAGTAGTATAAGGACTAGCGGAAACACAGATACGCAGTATTTT,CASSIRTSGNTDTQYF
TRBV30,-,-,TRBJ1-6,TGTGCCTGGAGTCCGGGGTTGGGGACACCCCTCCACTTT,CAWSPGLGTPLHF
TRBV2,-,-,TRBJ1-1,TGTGCCAGCAGGGGGGATGGGACTAGCTACACTGAAGCTTTCTTT,CASRGDGTSYTEAFF
TRBV5-6,-,-,TRBJ1-6,TGTGCCAGCAGCTTGGAATCCCAGGGCTCCTATAATTCACCCCTCCACTTT,CASSLESQGSYNSPLHF
TRBV14,-,-,TRBJ1-2,TGTGCCAGCAGCCAAGACAGGGGTGGCTATGGCTACACCTTC,CASSQDRGGYGYTF
TRBV5-5,TRBD2,-,TRBJ2-5,TGTGCCAGCAGCTTGGTGGTTAGCGGGGGGCCCCTCCAAGAGACCCAGTACTTC,CASSLVVSGGPLQETQYF
TRBV7-2,-,-,TRBJ2-1,TGTGCCAGCAGCGCAGTAAACAATGAGCAGTTCTTC,CASSAVNNEQFF
TRBV6-1,-,-,TRBJ2-4,TGTGCCAGCACGAGTACGGGTACCAAAAACATTCAGTACTTC,CASTSTGTKNIQYF
TRBV2,TRBD1,-,TRBJ1-5,TGTGCCAGCAGTAAGGACAGGAGTGGAAATCAGCCCCAGCATTTT,CASSKDRSGNQPQHF
TRBV7-2,-,once,TRBJ2-3,TGTGCCAGCAGCTTAGGAAACTCTAGCCCAACGCAGTATTTT,CASSLGNSSPTQYF
TRBV19,-,-,TRBJ2-7,TGTGCCAGTAGTATAGGGTCTCTTGCCGGACAGTCCTACGAGCAGTACTTC,CASSIGSLAGQSYEQYF
TRBV5-6,-,-,TRBJ1-2,TGTGCCAGCAGCTTGGGGACAAGGACCTATGGCTACACCTTC,CASSLGTRTYGYTF
TRBV27,-,-,TRBJ2-5,TGTGCCAGCAGTTTACGGGGGGCGAGGCAAGAGACCCAGTACTTC,CASSLRGARQETQYF
TRBV6-5,TRBD2,-,TRBJ2-5,TGTGCCAGCAGTACCTTAGCGGGGGAAGAGACCCAGTACTTC,CASSTLAGEETQYF
TRBV27,TRBD2,-,TRBJ2-5,TGTGCCAGCAGTTTACACCCAGGAGCGGGAGTAGAGACCCAGTACTTC,CASSLHPGAGVETQYF